Sequencing of this T cell receptor (beta chain) was carried out in a study of blood T cells in healthy people across ages. V gave up 1 base and J gave up 7 bases, with 18 bases separating them. CDR1 is SGHAT, CDR2 FQDESV, per germline (reference sequence). The CDR3 is 16 residues long. Note on this clonotype: Its target is not known.

At least 7 million PBMCs were isolated per sample. Alongside a J-beta primer mix, a sample-barcoded 5' primer served in a second PCR lasting about 6 to 12 cycles. Each TCR beta cDNA got a 12-nucleotide random molecular identifier. TCRdb re-called the 5' RACE reads through MiXCR, storing one row per CDR3 protein. The data contain fewer than 2 million distinct CDR3 sequences, about two fifths of them singletons. Points from the study as a whole: PBMCs were not sorted, which prevented a conclusive comparison of naive versus antigen-experienced cells. Significant beta diversity loss was already apparent by age roughly 44, declining roughly linearly.

V is TRBV11-1 and J is TRBJ2-3; D uncertain. Source material: blood. This receptor was taken from a human donor in good health. This CDR3 reads CASSLDSRANSYTQYF. CDR3 sequence (DNA): TGTGCCAGCAGCTTAGACTCCAGAGCTAACAGCTATACGCAGTATTTT.